This entry lists 21 T cell receptor beta chains sequenced from one sample in a study of CD8 T cells in Susac syndrome. When the RNA was reverse transcribed, random hexamers were used with an input of about 0.45 to 1 ug. Via MiXCR, TCRdb re-called the immunoSEQ multiplex PCR reads, giving one row per CDR3 protein. Of 160,000 or so distinct CDR3 sequences in the sample, just under 97% were seen once. The specimen was CD8+ T cells from PBMCs. The receptor set was obtained from a human donor with multiple sclerosis.

This clonotype showed up just once. CDR3 DNA: TGTGCCTGGAAGACCACGGCTGAAGCTTTCTTT. Translation gives CAWKTTAEAFF. This chain uses TRBV30 with TRBJ1-1, with D unclear. V lost 4 bases to trimming and J lost 6 bases, with 9 bases between them. The CDR3 is 11 residues long. Germline values: CDR1 GTSNPN, CDR2 SVGIG (reference sequence). Full variable domain (missing parts from reference TRBV30 and TRBJ1-1): SQTIHQWPATLVQPVGSPLSLECTVEGTSNPNLYWYRQAAGRGLQLLFYSVGIGQISSEVPQNLSASRPQDRQFILSSKKLLLSDSGFYLCAWKTTAEAFFGQGTRLTVV.

The gene calls are TRBV29-1 and TRBJ1-3, with a weak D call TRBD1 (5 bases). The length of the CDR3 is 13 residues. V lost 1 base, J lost 4 bases, and 8 bases lay in between. Germline-derived CDR1 and CDR2 are SQVTM and ANQGSEA. CDR3 in amino acids: CSVEGQGGNTIYF. The CDR3 nucleotides are TGCAGCGTTGAAGGCCAGGGCGGAAACACCATATATTTT.

The rearrangement joins TRBV29-1 to TRBJ1-6; no definite D call. V was clipped by 6 bases and J by 10 bases, with 13 bases between them. Germline V gene sequence: CDR1 SQVTM, CDR2 ANQGSEA. This CDR3 comprises 12 residues. For the CDR3, the DNA is TGCAGCGTCCCCCCGGGCCAATCACCCCTCCACTTT. Translation gives CSVPPGQSPLHF.

J is TRBJ1-2 and V is TRBV4-2; the D gene is possibly TRBD1 (5 bases). Germline lookup yields CDR1 LGHNA and CDR2 YNFKEQ. Trimming removed 0 bases from V and 4 bases from J, with 9 bases in between. The CDR3 totals 14 residues. For the CDR3, the DNA is TGTGCCAGCAGCCAAGATTGGGGGAGCTATGGCTACACCTTC. It yields the protein CASSQDWGSYGYTF.

This clonotype was counted a single time. V gene TRBV9 combines with J gene TRBJ2-3, with TRBD1 identical over 11 bases. This CDR3 is 16 amino acids long. Looked up from germline, CDR1 is SGDLS and CDR2 is YYNGEE. The junction had 8 bases not matched to a gene; V was cut back by 3 bases and J by 5 bases. CDR3 loop: CASSAPGQGERDTQYF. The CDR3 DNA reads as TGTGCCAGCAGCGCTCCGGGACAGGGGGAGAGAGATACGCAGTATTTT.

V usage is TRBV29-1 and J usage is TRBJ2-5; weak D call: TRBD1 (6 bases). The CDR3 spans 12 residues. Germline V CDR1 and CDR2: SQVTM, ANQGSEA. The V end was cut by 5 bases, the J end by 1 base, with 8 bases between. CDR3 region: CSVRDIQETQYF. CDR3 DNA: TGCAGCGTTCGGGACATCCAAGAGACCCAGTACTTC. Looking up the rest from reference TRBV29-1 and TRBJ2-5 gives the full variable domain: SAVISQKPSRDICQRGTSLTIQCQVDSQVTMMFWYRQQPGQSLTLIATANQGSEATYESGFVIDKFPISRPNLTFSTLTVSNMSPEDSSIYLCSVRDIQETQYFGPGTRLLVL.

The rearrangement joins TRBV2 to TRBJ1-6; D might be TRBD1 (5 bases). Trimming pared 2 bases from V and 8 bases from J, leaving 13 bases between. Germline lookup yields CDR1 SNHLY and CDR2 FYNNEI. The CDR3 loop spans 15 amino acids. CDR3 protein: CASSEYGQGHSPLHF. CDR3 DNA: TGTGCCAGCAGTGAATACGGGCAGGGTCATTCACCCCTCCACTTT.

The chain links TRBV2 to TRBJ1-1, with a weak D call TRBD1 (6 bases). V was clipped by 10 bases and J by 2 bases, with 14 bases between them. Per germline, CDR1 SNHLY and CDR2 FYNNEI. This CDR3 has 13 amino acids. The CDR3 loop is CATLGAENTEAFF. The DNA of the CDR3 is TGTGCCACTTTGGGGGCAGAAAACACTGAAGCTTTCTTT. Drawing the rest from reference TRBV2 and TRBJ1-1, the complete variable domain is EPEVTQTPSHQVTQMGQEVILRCVPISNHLYFYWYRQILGQKVEFLVSFYNNEISEKSEIFDDQFSVERPDGSNFTLKIRSTKLEDSAMYFCATLGAENTEAFFGQGTRLTVV.

The genes are TRBV30 and TRBJ2-3; 8 bases map to TRBD1. The CDR3 sequence is 13 residues long. Germline V gene data show CDR1 as GTSNPN and CDR2 as SVGIG (reference sequence). V gave up 5 bases and J gave up 4 bases; unmatched junction bases: 5. CDR3 bases: TGTGCCTGGCAGGGGGCGGAAGCAGATACGCAGTATTTT. Translated: CAWQGAEADTQYF.

The chain employs TRBV9 and TRBJ1-6; D may be TRBD1 (5 bases). The germline CDR1 and CDR2 sequences are SGDLS and YYNGEE. The CDR3 extends over 17 amino acids. The V end lost 3 bases, the J end lost 1 base, and 14 bases lay between the germline ends. The CDR3 DNA reads TGTGCCAGCAGCGAGGACGGGGGGGTTTCCTATAATTCACCCCTCCACTTT. Translation gives CASSEDGGVSYNSPLHF.

Only one count was recorded for this clonotype. J is TRBJ1-2 and V is TRBV20-1; D remains ambiguous. The V end lost 2 bases, the J end lost 2 bases, and 9 bases lay between the germline ends. Germline V gene data show CDR1 as DFQATT and CDR2 as SNEGSKA (reference sequence). This CDR3 region has 13 residues. As DNA, the CDR3 is TGCAGTGCTAGAAGGGCGGAGAACTATGGCTACACCTTC. Translating it yields CSARRAENYGYTF.

The chain has TRBV4-1 and TRBJ2-2, with unresolved D. The CDR3 covers 12 residues. Trimming stripped 4 bases from V and 6 bases from J, with 6 bases between. Looked up from germline, CDR1 is MGHRA and CDR2 is YSYEKL. CDR3 amino acids: CASSRPSGELFF. For the CDR3, the DNA is TGCGCCAGCAGCCGTCCCTCCGGGGAGCTGTTTTTT.

The rearrangement uses TRBV7-9 and TRBJ2-3; no definite D call. CDR1 is SEHNR, CDR2 FQNEAQ, per germline (reference sequence). This CDR3 region has 15 residues. The ends were cut back, 6 bases at V and 4 bases at J, with 17 bases in the middle. CDR3 DNA: TGTGCCAGCAGTTCGAAATGGGCAGTTTCAGATACGCAGTATTTT. Residues: CASSSKWAVSDTQYF.

The chain has TRBV5-4 and TRBJ2-6; D call uncertain. V was cut by 3 bases and J by 0 bases, with 10 bases left in between. Germline V gives CDR1 SGHNT, CDR2 YYREEE (reference sequence). The CDR3 loop spans 16 amino acids. CDR3 amino acids: CASSSRAASGANVLTF. The CDR3 nucleotides are TGTGCCAGCAGCTCCCGGGCCGCCTCTGGGGCCAACGTCCTGACTTTC.

The chain joins TRBV7-2 to TRBJ1-2; D is ambiguous. The CDR3 covers 18 residues. Germline V gene sequence: CDR1 SGHTA, CDR2 FQGNSA. V was trimmed by 1 base and J by 5 bases, leaving 23 bases between them. CDR3 DNA sequence: TGTGCCAGCAGCTTAGAGCTGCAGACCTCGACCTTATATTATGGCTACACCTTC. Protein product: CASSLELQTSTLYYGYTF.

This clonotype was detected only once. This sequence joins TRBV9 and TRBJ1-2, with D possibly being TRBD1 (5 bases). Trimming left V 3 bases short and J 3 bases short, with 18 bases between. Germline CDR1 is SGDLS and CDR2 is YYNGEE. CDR3 length: 16 residues. CDR3 sequence reads: CASSGRGGAEDYGYTF. CDR3 bases: TGTGCCAGCAGCGGGAGAGGCGGGGCAGAGGACTATGGCTACACCTTC.

The chain carries TRBV30 and TRBJ1-5; 7 bases fit TRBD1. Trimming removed 3 bases from V and 4 bases from J; junction bases left unmatched: 6. The germline CDR1 and CDR2 sequences are GTSNPN and SVGIG (reference sequence). CDR3 length equals 14 residues. CDR3 protein: CAWSYGTVNQPQHF. CDR3 in DNA: TGTGCCTGGAGCTATGGGACAGTAAATCAGCCCCAGCATTTT.

V is TRBV19 and J is TRBJ2-7, with D perhaps matching TRBD1 or TRBD2 (5 bases each). V was shortened by 5 bases and J by 7 bases, with 15 bases between the two germline ends. This CDR3 comprises 13 residues. CDR1 and CDR2 from the germline V gene are LNHDA and SQIVND (reference sequence). The CDR3 protein is CASSGTALREQYF. CDR3 sequence (DNA): TGTGCCAGTAGTGGGACCGCCTTGAGGGAGCAGTACTTC.

The chain employs TRBV7-2 and TRBJ2-5, with D perhaps matching TRBD2 (7 bases). V was pared by 5 bases and J by 4 bases, with 20 bases between. Germline CDR1 reads SGHTA; CDR2 reads FQGNSA. The CDR3 consists of 16 residues. The DNA of the CDR3 is TGTGCCAGCAGCCCTGGACAGCCCGGGAGGCGAGAGACCCAGTACTTC. This codes for CASSPGQPGRRETQYF.

This clonotype was found once. The CDR3 spells CASGLYRDGKNIQYF. DNA of the CDR3: TGTGCCAGCGGTTTATACAGGGATGGCAAAAACATTCAGTACTTC. The chain couples TRBV7-9 to TRBJ2-4; D is possibly TRBD1 (6 bases). This CDR3 spans 15 amino acids. V shed 8 bases and J shed 3 bases, with 17 bases lying between them. Germline CDR1 SEHNR, CDR2 FQNEAQ (reference sequence).

This chain links TRBV7-9 with TRBJ2-5; perhaps TRBD1 as D (5 bases). The CDR3 is made up of 14 amino acids. In germline, CDR1 is SEHNR, CDR2 FQNEAQ (reference sequence). V was shortened by 5 bases and J by 0 bases, with 10 bases between the two germline ends. CDR3 nucleotide sequence: TGTGCCAGCAGCCACGACAGCCACCAAGAGACCCAGTACTTC. Its protein is CASSHDSHQETQYF.